This T cell receptor (beta chain) originates from a study of cytomegalovirus exposure and HLA in healthy donors. The primer mix had 60 Vbeta and 13 Jbeta primers. Profiling relied on immunoSEQ multiplex PCR, and the TCRdb table lists in-frame clones only, not all of them. This table has approximately 150,000 clones, 81% appearing once. Study-wide points: Earlier findings revealed that most TCR beta V segments proved productive either about 90% or about 30% of the time. Some highly shared sequence variants likely arose as a pipeline artifact.

About this clone itself: Its antigen is unidentified.

J was trimmed by 0 bases and V by 3 bases; bases with no gene match: 9. The CDR3 length is 16 residues. Germline CDR1 and CDR2: SGHRS and YFSETQ. The TCR was taken from a woman aged 50 to 60 in good health and CMV-seronegative. This chain uses TRBV5-1 with TRBJ2-7; 7 nucleotides line up with TRBD1. The specimen sequenced was PBMCs. The CDR3 here is CASSSPRGSSSYEQYF. CDR3 nucleotides: TGCGCCAGCAGCTCGCCCAGGGGGTCGAGCTCCTACGAGCAGTACTTC.